Below, 17 T cell receptor beta chains from the same sample are listed, as sequenced in a study of Ad26.COV2.S vaccination and SARS-CoV-2 variants (dated by TCRdb to the early 2020s). The sample's treatment or condition, from its label and the paper: around 19 received Ad26.COV2.S at low or high dose, single or two shots; five or six received placebo; per-sample allocation not given. For vaccine and placebo recipients, the sequenced repertoires came from samples collected on day 63 after the first injection. The library was built by means of the immunoSEQ multiplex PCR assay. TCRdb stores this immuneACCESS table with in-frame sequences only. Part of the clones is absent; in the studies checked, under half of the shortfall reflects unresolved V genes, and no reason is known for the rest. Present in this sample are about 370,000 clones, approximately 90% of which were seen just once. In total, the top ten clones hold under 3.5% of the sample.

The starting material was peripheral blood, obtained in a trial of Ad26.COV2.S vaccine versus placebo. The receptors come from a person aged 18 to 65 who received the Ad26.COV2.S COVID-19 vaccine or a placebo.

V is TRBV5-1 and J is TRBJ1-1; 9 bases line up with TRBD1. Trimming cost V 1 base and J 1 base; bases outside gene matches: 2. CDR1 and CDR2 (germline): SGHRS, YFSETQ. This CDR3 spans 15 amino acids. The CDR3 nucleotides are TGCGCCAGCAGCTTGACAGGGGGCAGGAACACTGAAGCTTTCTTT. It codes for CASSLTGGRNTEAFF.

The CDR3 nucleotides read TGTGCCAGCTCACCAACCAGGGGAAGGACTGAAGCTTTCTTT. This encodes CASSPTRGRTEAFF. The chain employs TRBV18 and TRBJ1-1; TRBD1 is a possible D gene (6 bases). Deletions cut 2 bases from V and 5 bases from J, with 12 bases between. The CDR3 covers 14 residues. Germline CDR1 and CDR2: KGHSH and LQKENI.

V gene TRBV4-3 combines with J gene TRBJ2-5; D is undetermined. With 0 bases removed from V and 1 base from J, the gap between germline ends came to 9 bases. CDR3 length: 15 residues. CDR1 is LGHNA and CDR2 is YSLEER in the germline V gene. DNA for the CDR3: TGCGCCAGCAGCCAAGATCCCGCCACCCAAGAGACCCAGTACTTC. It yields the protein CASSQDPATQETQYF.

The gene calls are TRBV5-4 and TRBJ1-6, with TRBD1 as a possible D gene (6 bases). CDR1 is SGHNT and CDR2 is YYREEE in the germline V gene (reference sequence). The V gene lost 3 bases and the J gene lost 5 bases, with 12 bases spanning the gap. This CDR3 comprises 15 residues. In nucleotides, the CDR3 is TGTGCCAGCAGCTACGGGGGCGAGGATAATTCACCCCTCCACTTT. It specifies CASSYGGEDNSPLHF.

Only one count was recorded for this clone. The chain couples TRBV6-5 to TRBJ1-1; D is uncertain. CDR3 length equals 12 residues. Trimming pared 5 bases from V and 12 bases from J, leaving 16 bases between. The germline V gene has CDR1 MNHEY and CDR2 SVGAGI. CDR3 in amino acids: CASSPLGQITFF. The CDR3 bases are TGTGCCAGCAGTCCACTAGGGCAGATAACTTTCTTT.

This clone turned up a few times. The chain recombines TRBV4-1 with TRBJ1-1; 7 nucleotides align to TRBD1. The CDR3 spans 17 residues. Germline CDR1 reads MGHRA; CDR2 reads YSYEKL. After removal of 0 bases from V and 1 base from J, the junction contained 8 bases not matched to a gene. CDR3 residues: CASSQESMGQWNTEAFF. The CDR3 DNA is TGCGCCAGCAGCCAAGAATCGATGGGACAGTGGAACACTGAAGCTTTCTTT.

This clone has a single count. The V and J genes are TRBV27 and TRBJ1-6; possible D gene TRBD1, 5 bases. The germline V and J ends were trimmed by 0 bases and 6 bases, with 12 bases remaining between them. The germline gives CDR1 MNHEY, CDR2 SMNVEV (reference sequence). This CDR3 has 16 amino acids. The DNA for the CDR3 is TGTGCCAGCAGTTTATCGAGGGGTGCGGGTAATTCACCCCTCCACTTT. Its translation: CASSLSRGAGNSPLHF.

The rearrangement links TRBV12-3 or TRBV12-4 to TRBJ2-5; D gene unclear. Trimming removed 8 bases at V and 1 base at J, with 8 bases between. The CDR3 runs 12 residues. In nucleotides, the CDR3 is TGTGCCAGCGCGAGGCTCCAAGAGACCCAGTACTTC. It yields the protein CASARLQETQYF.

The chain joins TRBV7-2 to TRBJ1-1, with 7 bases matching TRBD1. The CDR3 has 13 amino acids. Germline CDR1 SGHTA, CDR2 FQGNSA. V shed 4 bases, J shed 8 bases, and the junction held 7 bases outside the gene matches. The CDR3 DNA is TGTGCCAGCAGCTCGACAGGGATAGGGGAAGCTTTCTTT. Residues: CASSSTGIGEAFF.

This chain uses TRBV2 with TRBJ2-1, with 13 positions matching TRBD2. CDR3 length equals 19 residues. CDR1 SNHLY and CDR2 FYNNEI come from the germline V gene. J lost 7 bases, V lost 6 bases, and 18 bases had no gene match. For the CDR3, the DNA is TGTGCCAGCAGCTCTCCCGGGACTAGCGGGGTCCCGGCGGGTAATGAGCAGTTCTTC. Residues: CASSSPGTSGVPAGNEQFF.

This sequence joins TRBV2 and TRBJ2-7; tentatively, D is TRBD1 (5 bases). The CDR3 consists of 14 residues. The V gene lost 3 bases and the J gene lost 1 base, with 10 bases spanning the gap. Looked up from germline, CDR1 is SNHLY and CDR2 is FYNNEI. CDR3 in amino acids: CASSDATASYEQYF. CDR3 coding DNA: TGTGCCAGCAGTGATGCGACAGCTTCCTACGAGCAGTACTTC. Using reference TRBV2 and TRBJ2-7 for the parts outside the CDR3, the full variable domain is EPEVTQTPSHQVTQMGQEVILRCVPISNHLYFYWYRQILGQKVEFLVSFYNNEISEKSEIFDDQFSVERPDGSNFTLKIRSTKLEDSAMYFCASSDATASYEQYFGPGTRLTVT.

The chain links TRBV3-1 (or the pseudogene TRBV3-2) to TRBJ2-7; D gene ambiguous. V was shortened by 4 bases and J by 0 bases, with 4 bases between the two germline ends. This CDR3 spans 12 amino acids. Germline CDR1 LGHDT, CDR2 YNNKEL (reference sequence). CDR3 nucleotide sequence: TGTGCCAGCAGCCTCTCCTCCTACGAGCAGTACTTC. Amino acid sequence: CASSLSSYEQYF.

This chain links TRBV7-2 with TRBJ2-1; D is unclear. The V end was cut by 5 bases, the J end by 0 bases, with 11 bases between. CDR1 and CDR2 (germline): SGHTA, FQGNSA. This CDR3 has 15 amino acids. CDR3 in DNA: TGTGCCAGCAGCCTTTCGGGCAGCTCCTACAATGAGCAGTTCTTC. Residues: CASSLSGSSYNEQFF.

This chain's CDR3 is CASSFDIANYGYTF. The CDR3 nucleotides are TGTGCCAGCAGCTTCGACATAGCTAACTATGGCTACACCTTC. The chain joins TRBV7-9 to TRBJ1-2; D unresolved. The CDR3 sequence is 14 residues long. V was cut by 3 bases and J by 0 bases, with 8 bases left in between. Germline V CDR1 and CDR2: SEHNR, FQNEAQ (reference sequence). Full variable domain (remainder filled in from reference TRBV7-9 and TRBJ1-2): DTGVSQNPRHKITKRGQNVTFRCDPISEHNRLYWYRQTLGQGPEFLTYFQNEAQLEKSRLLSDRFSAERPKGSFSTLEIQRTEQGDSAMYLCASSFDIANYGYTFGSGTRLTVV.

The gene calls are TRBV3-1 (or the pseudogene TRBV3-2) and TRBJ1-5, with D possibly matching TRBD1 (5 bases). CDR1 and CDR2 (germline): LGHDT, YNNKEL (reference sequence). V dropped 3 bases and J dropped 7 bases, with 13 bases sitting between them. This CDR3 has 14 amino acids. CDR3 region: CASSHGGFHQPQHF. The DNA of the CDR3 is TGTGCCAGCAGCCATGGGGGTTTTCACCAGCCCCAGCATTTT.

The V call is TRBV6-2 or TRBV6-3, the J call TRBJ1-3; D gene unclear. CDR3 length equals 15 residues. V was shortened by 4 bases and J by 0 bases, with 10 bases between the two germline ends. Germline V CDR1 and CDR2: MNHEY, SVGEGT. The CDR3 here is CASSFDTNSGNTIYF. As DNA, the CDR3 is TGTGCCAGCAGTTTCGACACCAACTCTGGAAACACCATATATTTT.

The J gene is TRBJ2-7, the V gene TRBV25-1, with 9 bases fitting TRBD1. Germline lookup yields CDR1 MGHDK and CDR2 SYGVNS. Unmatched junction bases numbered 6, after V lost 3 bases and J lost 3 bases. This CDR3 comprises 15 residues. CDR3 DNA: TGTGCCAGCAGTGAGCCCGGGACAGGGCGCTACGAGCAGTACTTC. It codes for CASSEPGTGRYEQYF.